This TCR beta chain was sequenced for a study of cytomegalovirus exposure and HLA in healthy donors. The V gene lost 5 bases and the J gene lost 2 bases, with 4 bases spanning the gap. CDR1 and CDR2 from the germline V gene are SQVTM and ANQGSEA. The CDR3 is 10 residues long. The PCR employed 60 Vbeta primers together with 13 Jbeta primers. Using immunoSEQ multiplex PCR, the repertoire was profiled, and TCRdb retains in-frame clones only, with some absent. The table records around 200,000 clones, over 70% of them present only once. The source of this sequence is a woman aged 55-69 years in good health and CMV-seropositive. The rearrangement links TRBV29-1 to TRBJ2-7; D remains unclear. Specimen: PBMCs. CDR3 in amino acids: CSVQTYEQYF. DNA for the CDR3: TGCAGCGTTCAGACCTACGAGCAGTACTTC.